This TCR beta chain was retrieved from a study of blood T cells in healthy people across ages. Broader study findings: The recorded TCR beta diversity per million T cells decreased in a roughly linear manner with age. The study found TCR beta diversity correlated strongly with naive T cell percentage. A conclusive naive versus antigen-experienced comparison was prevented by the unsorted PBMCs.

This clonotype showed up just a few times. Its target is unknown. CDR3 size: 16 residues. Per germline, CDR1 MNHNS and CDR2 SASEGT. The junction had 7 bases not matched to a gene; V was cut back by 5 bases and J by 7 bases. Then a second PCR, running roughly 6 to 12 cycles, was carried out with a sample-barcoded 5' primer and a J-beta primer mix. All samples yielded 2.5 million or more CDR3-containing paired-end reads. MiXCR was run by TCRdb on the 5' RACE reads, yielding one entry per CDR3 protein. The data show just under 900,000 distinct CDR3 sequences, with roughly 26% seen just once and approximately 15% held by the top ten.

This clonotype was obtained from a woman over 75 in good health. Sequenced input: blood. The chain has TRBV6-1 and TRBJ2-1; TRBD2 agrees at 14 bases. CDR3 in amino acids: CASSPRTSGGLNEQFF. The CDR3 region has the DNA TGTGCCAGCAGTCCCCGGACTAGCGGGGGGCTTAATGAGCAGTTCTTC.